Sequencing of this T cell receptor (beta chain) was carried out in a study of blood T cells in healthy people across ages (dated by TCRdb to between 2014 and 2016). Context from the whole study: In model experiments, roughly one uniquely barcoded TCR beta cDNA molecule per two T cells was captured by template switching. The study analyzed two additional independent replicas of 1 million unique cDNA reads from the same blood draw for two donors, one aged 18 to 30 and one aged 80 or older. The donors were divided into four age groups: young (average about 15 years), middle-aged (around 37), aged (approximately 62) and long-lived (82). To avoid experimental bias, donors of different ages were randomly spread across the sequencing lanes. To track age-related changes in TCR beta repertoire diversity, the study relied on deep sequencing normalized with unique cDNA molecular identifiers. The paper's findings and limits, for the study overall: Total diversity estimates from one million sequenced T cells were considered lower bounds and underestimates. Since profiling was done on bulk unsorted PBMCs, naive and antigen-experienced compartments could not be conclusively compared. Observed TCR beta diversity correlated strongly with the percentage of naive T cells measured by flow cytometry. Compared with the aged group, the long-lived group had more naive CD4+ T cells, fewer expanded clones and increased TCR diversity, suggesting age selection. The CMV infection status of donors was not known, potentially confounding age-related changes in expanded clonotypes. Observed TCR beta diversity per million T cells fell roughly linearly with age, and a significant reduction was already apparent by age approximately 41.

Library preparation employed 5' RACE. TCRdb shows the sequencer as Illumina HiSeq 2500. The second PCR ran for roughly 7 to 11 cycles and used a J-beta primer mix along with a sample-barcoded 5' primer. Each TCR beta cDNA molecule received a unique molecular identifier from a template-switch 5' adaptor carrying 12 random nucleotides. Each sample yielded at least 2.5 million CDR3-containing paired-end reads. First-strand cDNA synthesis was performed from all RNA using the Mint cDNA synthesis kit, with priming by a TRBC-specific oligonucleotide. After uracil-DNA glycosylase treatment, a first 18-cycle PCR used universal primers M1SS and BC2_uni_R on all cDNA. Turning to the authors' computational methods: Normalization of each sample was performed by random selection of 1 million high-quality reads, each carrying a distinct molecular identifier. Instead of being binned into consensus sequences, reads that shared molecular identifiers were thrown out. MiTCR, set to a Q25 quality threshold and the strictest error-elimination algorithm, was used for CDR3 identification, clonotype clustering and error correction. A nonparametric unseen species model using Euler transformation provided a lower-bound estimate of total TCR beta diversity. TCRdb reprocessing: public reads trimmed at Q25 with fastp, clones called with MiXCR, in-frame beta chains kept. Each CDR3 protein appears once, grouped with its most common genes and DNA. TCRdb's processing, not the authors', yielded these V and J calls. In this sample the table shows around 650,000 distinct CDR3 sequences, approximately 30% of which occur a single time. Together, the top ten hold approximately 15% of the sample.

With respect to this clonotype: The antigen this receptor binds is unknown. No base-level quality is on record; no much larger clone is a single base apart.

Systemically healthy Caucasian individuals from Russia, some 36 in total and aged about 6 to 95 years, were included as donors. About 10 milliliters of peripheral blood were drawn from each donor into EDTA-treated Vacutainer tubes. Ficoll-Paque density-gradient centrifugation was used to isolate PBMCs, with at least 6 million per sample. Total RNA, at least 6 micrograms per sample, was extracted from PBMCs with Trizol reagent. For every donor, an aliquot of PBMCs went through flow cytometry to measure the percentages of naive CD45RAhigh/CD27high T cells. V sheds 0 bases and J sheds 6 bases, leaving 8 bases between their ends. Looking up the germline V gene (reference sequence) yields CDR1 DFQATT and CDR2 SNEGSKA. Inclusive of the bounding cysteine and phenylalanine, the CDR3 is 12 residues long. This entry keeps only the CDR3 DNA: 36 bases, framed from base 1.

The sequence joins TRBV20-1 to TRBJ1-1; tentative D gene TRBD1, with 6 bases matching. The source is a woman aged 80 or over in good health. Donor details come from another sample of the same person, matched by shared clones. The sequencing input was blood. The CDR3 sequence is CSAREGGAEAFF. The DNA reads as follows: TGCAGTGCTAGAGAAGGGGGGGCTGAAGCTTTCTTT.